This T cell receptor (beta chain) was retrieved from a study of human T cells and chemical hapten exposure. Study background: The sensitizing agent was 2% DPC, placed on about 2 cm by about 2 cm of upper inner arm skin. Diagnoses of alopecia areata, totalis or universalis occurred in mostly female patients. Minor pooled library volume differences mainly drove per-sample TCR yield variation.

How the authors handled the data: The median was 95,638 TCRs per sample, ranging about 20,000 to 700,000. In TCRdb, the RACE reads were re-called with MiXCR into one record per CDR3 protein. The V and J calls shown here were made by TCRdb, not taken from the authors' results. The sample records about 84,000 distinct CDR3 sequences, under 14% being singletons. CDR3 length: 14 residues. Germline V CDR1 and CDR2: PRHDT, FYEKMQ (reference sequence). Losses at the gene ends were 5 bases for V and 7 bases for J; bases not matched to a gene: 7. This clonotype occurred a few times. The time point denotes: patch test 3, about 24 weeks after DPC sensitization. The treatment here: therapeutic diphenylcyclopropenone sensitization with weekly scalp DPC.

The sample here was whole blood, taken in connection with sensitization to the hapten diphenylcyclopropenone (DPC). The TCR was taken from a woman aged 45-59 years with alopecia areata. Some clones in this sample may be carry-over from other donors' samples. The V and J genes are TRBV13 and TRBJ1-5; TRBD1 aligns across 8 bases. CDR3 residues: CASSRYGQGQPQHF. The CDR3, as DNA: TGTGCCAGCAGCAGATACGGACAGGGACAGCCCCAGCATTTT.